Listed below are T cell receptor beta chains from one sample, sequenced in a study of naive and memory T cell subsets. MiXCR, run by TCRdb on the UMI-ligation and nested PCR reads, gives a single entry per CDR3 protein. The table has 19,000 or so distinct CDR3 sequences, 9.5% to 11% seen once; the top ten hold less than 20%. The sequenced sample was central memory CD8+ T cells from blood. Receptor source: a human donor in good health. CDR3s leave out the opening cysteine and the closing phenylalanine or tryptophan. Fields, in order: CDR3 length, V gene, CDR3 protein.

12	TRBV28	ASRDSSYNSPLH
12	TRBV11-2	ASSLTGGRDTQY
14	TRBV18	ASSPTFGPSGNTIY
10	TRBV21-1	ASSKDDTEAF
11	TRBV20-1	SAEPGGYPEQF
12	TRBV7-9	ASSLVLQAHGYT
12	TRBV6-6	ASEATRFSDTQY
13	TRBV12-3/TRBV12-4	ASSFWGDTKYEQY
15	TRBV14	ASSPHVGGGSYNEQF
13	TRBV19	ASSILLAGDVEQF
11	TRBV7-9	ASSLSGNQPQH
12	TRBV11-1	ASSLTDSEYEQY
12	TRBV7-9	ASSLESQQETQY
15	TRBV4-3	ASSQEISAASYNEQF
11	TRBV7-9	ASSLWANQPQH
15	TRBV7-2	ASSRTLSSAIYNEQF
13	TRBV20-1	SARDPGQGNYGYT
11	TRBV5-5	ASSLEGNTEAF
10	TRBV7-8	ASTPGGYEQY
12	TRBV5-6	ASSQGLLGGELF
11	TRBV6-5	ASGLSDFETQY
11	TRBV14	ASSQGLTDTQY
10	TRBV7-9	ASSWDGETQY
11	TRBV10-3	AISDRQAYEQY
13	TRBV27	ASSLLGGNTDTQY
14	TRBV9	ASSVAGSGGTDTQY
12	TRBV6-2/TRBV6-3	ASSYSGRINEQY
12	TRBV5-6	ASSWETGNTEAF
13	TRBV3-1	ASSPSTGRDQPQH
14	TRBV5-1	ASSLRGPPLNTEAF
12	TRBV25-1	ASSERTDEETQY
12	TRBV11-2	ASSSTGNKYEQY
15	TRBV21-1	ASSKSTLGQGNQPQH
12	TRBV6-5	ASSTSGGYYGYT
12	TRBV2	ASKHPGGSEKLF
12	TRBV12-3/TRBV12-4	ASRLAGSTDTQY
12	TRBV7-7	ASSLGGDQETQY
11	TRBV7-6	ASSLTFTGELF
13	TRBV18	ASSPLGGNDYGYT
15	TRBV28	ASSLLSIHRVTGELF